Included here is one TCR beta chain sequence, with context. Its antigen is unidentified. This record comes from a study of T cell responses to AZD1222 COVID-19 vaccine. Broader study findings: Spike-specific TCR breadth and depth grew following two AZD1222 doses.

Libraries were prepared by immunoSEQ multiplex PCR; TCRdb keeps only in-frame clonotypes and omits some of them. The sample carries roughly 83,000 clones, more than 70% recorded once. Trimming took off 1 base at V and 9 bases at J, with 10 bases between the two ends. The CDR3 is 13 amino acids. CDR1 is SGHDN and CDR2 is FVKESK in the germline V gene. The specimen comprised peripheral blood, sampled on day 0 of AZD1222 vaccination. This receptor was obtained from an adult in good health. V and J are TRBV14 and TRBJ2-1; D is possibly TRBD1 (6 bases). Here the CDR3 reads CASSQVEQGEQFF. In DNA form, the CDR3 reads TGTGCCAGCAGCCAAGTGGAACAGGGTGAGCAGTTCTTC.